These 8 T cell receptor beta chains originate from one sample sequenced in a study of T cell responses to AZD1222 COVID-19 vaccine. Using immunoSEQ multiplex PCR, the repertoire was profiled, and TCRdb retains in-frame clones only, with some absent. The table shows around 160,000 clones, with 90% to 95% occurring only once. The sequencing here drew on peripheral blood, taken 28 days after the second AZD1222 dose. These receptor sequences come from an adult who received the AZD1222 COVID-19 vaccine.

The genes are TRBV15 and TRBJ1-5, with D unclear. Trimming took off 0 bases at V and 5 bases at J, with 5 bases between the two ends. Per germline, CDR1 LNHNV and CDR2 YYDKDF (reference sequence). The CDR3 covers 13 residues. CDR3 in DNA: TGTGCCACCAGCAGAGACCAGGATCAGCCCCAGCATTTT. It specifies CATSRDQDQPQHF.

The genes are TRBV6-6 and TRBJ1-6; D is uncertain. V dropped 5 bases and J dropped 10 bases, with 15 bases sitting between them. In germline, CDR1 is MNHNY, CDR2 SVGAGI (reference sequence). The CDR3 length is 14 residues. The DNA of the CDR3 is TGTGCCAGCAGTAAAACCGGGAGGAACTCACCCCTCCACTTT. Amino acids: CASSKTGRNSPLHF.

On this clone itself: One end of the junction does not line up with germline, which may come from a read error. The chain combines TRBV4-1 with TRBJ1-4; possible D gene TRBD1, 5 bases. This CDR3 has 14 residues. Germline CDR1 MGHRA, CDR2 YSYEKL. Written as DNA, the CDR3 is TGCGCCAGCAGCCAAGGTTCGACAAGGGGAGTTTTGAACTTT. Its protein product is CASSQGSTRGVLNF.

The chain is built from TRBV5-1 and TRBJ1-1; weak D call: TRBD1 (6 bases). The CDR3 loop spans 16 amino acids. Trimming shortened V by 2 bases and J by 2 bases, and 16 bases separated the two germline ends. From germline, CDR1 is SGHRS and CDR2 YFSETQ. Written as DNA, the CDR3 is TGCGCCAGCAGCTTACAGGCGGCAGGGGTAAACACTGAAGCTTTCTTT. Its translation: CASSLQAAGVNTEAFF.

The gene calls are TRBV3-1 (or the pseudogene TRBV3-2) and TRBJ1-2; D gene uncertain. The germline V and J ends were trimmed by 4 bases and 2 bases, with 11 bases remaining between them. The CDR3 loop spans 14 amino acids. Germline V gene lookup returns CDR1 LGHDT and CDR2 YNNKEL (reference sequence). CDR3 sequence: CASSRSGGNYGYTF. CDR3 DNA: TGTGCCAGCAGCCGGTCCGGAGGGAACTATGGCTACACCTTC.

The chain is built from TRBV14 and TRBJ2-1; 8 bases agree with TRBD1. The germline V gene encodes CDR1 SGHDN and CDR2 FVKESK. The CDR3 has 17 residues. With V trimmed by 0 bases and J by 7 bases, 11 bases remained unmatched. This chain's CDR3 is CASSQDERTGWVNEQFF. The CDR3 region has the DNA TGTGCCAGCAGCCAAGATGAGCGGACAGGGTGGGTTAATGAGCAGTTCTTC.

This rearrangement joins TRBV19 to TRBJ1-5, with D unresolved. Germline CDR1 reads LNHDA; CDR2 reads SQIVND (reference sequence). CDR3 length: 15 residues. Trimming pared 1 base from V and 0 bases from J, leaving 7 bases between. In nucleotides, the CDR3 is TGTGCCAGTAGTATAGGGCAGTATAGCAATCAGCCCCAGCATTTT. Translating gives CASSIGQYSNQPQHF.

The chain carries TRBV18 and TRBJ2-2, with a possible D match to TRBD2 (6 bases). This CDR3 spans 17 amino acids. Germline V lookup: CDR1 KGHSH, CDR2 LQKENI. The ends were cut back, 4 bases at V and 2 bases at J, with 17 bases in the middle. The CDR3 loop reads CASSRTRPGANTGELFF. In DNA form, the CDR3 reads TGTGCCAGCTCACGCACCCGGCCGGGAGCTAACACCGGGGAGCTGTTTTTT.